This entry concerns a single T cell receptor (beta chain). This CDR3 comprises 14 residues. The germline CDR1 and CDR2 sequences are SEHNR and FQNEAQ (reference sequence). The germline V and J ends were trimmed by 5 bases and 3 bases, with 12 bases remaining between them. The sample belongs to a study of PD-L1 blockade in urothelial cancer. As for the study in general: Investigators checked blood 3 weeks (second dose) and 6 weeks after treatment start.

Libraries were prepared by immunoSEQ multiplex PCR; TCRdb keeps only in-frame clonotypes and omits some of them. The sample includes approximately 86,000 clones, just under 85% of them seen just once. As to time point: pretreatment peripheral blood. Pretreatment and on-treatment samples were taken, numbering 1 to 8 per patient. The specimen was PBMCs, collected around atezolizumab (anti-PD-L1) treatment. The V and J genes are TRBV7-9 and TRBJ2-3; possible D gene TRBD2, 7 bases. The clonotype comes from a man aged 40-50 years with urothelial cancer. In DNA form, the CDR3 reads TGTGCCAGCAGCCAAGGGGGGGGAACAGATACGCAGTATTTT. It translates to CASSQGGGTDTQYF.